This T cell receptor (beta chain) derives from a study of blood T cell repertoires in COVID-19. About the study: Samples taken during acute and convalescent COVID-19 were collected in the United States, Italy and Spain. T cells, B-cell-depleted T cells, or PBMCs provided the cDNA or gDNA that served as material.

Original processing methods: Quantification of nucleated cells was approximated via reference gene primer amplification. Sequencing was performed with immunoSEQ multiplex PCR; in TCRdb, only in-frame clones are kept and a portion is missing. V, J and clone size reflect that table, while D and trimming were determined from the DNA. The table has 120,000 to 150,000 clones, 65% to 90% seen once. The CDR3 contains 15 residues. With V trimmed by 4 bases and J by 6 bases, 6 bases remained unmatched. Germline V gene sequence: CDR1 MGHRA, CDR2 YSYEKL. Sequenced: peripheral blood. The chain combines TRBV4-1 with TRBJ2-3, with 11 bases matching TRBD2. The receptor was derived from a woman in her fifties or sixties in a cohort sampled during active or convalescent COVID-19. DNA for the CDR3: TGCGCCAGCAGCCGCCGTAGCGGGGGGGTCGATACGCAGTATTTT. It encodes CASSRRSGGVDTQYF.